Below are 32 T cell receptor beta chains sequenced from a single sample in a study of beta chain features in type 1 diabetes. Overall study findings and caveats: Across all four CD4+ subsets, people with type 1 diabetes showed modestly shorter TCRB CDR3s.

Reverse transcription of all isolated RNA meant that expressed TCRB transcripts were sequenced. Libraries were prepared by immunoSEQ multiplex PCR; TCRdb keeps only in-frame clonotypes and omits some of them. The profile shows more than 300,000 clones, 9.3% of them singletons. These TCRs' antigens remain unknown. Sequencing was performed on central memory CD4+ T cells from blood. The receptor set was obtained from a man aged 25-45 years with type 1 diabetes.

V usage is TRBV19 and J usage is TRBJ2-3; D call uncertain. With 5 bases removed from V and 0 bases from J, the gap between germline ends came to 15 bases. CDR1 is LNHDA, CDR2 SQIVND, per germline (reference sequence). This CDR3 spans 16 amino acids. The DNA of the CDR3 is TGTGCCAGTAGTCCCGCTCGCGCGTGGAGCACAGATACGCAGTATTTT. This sequence encodes CASSPARAWSTDTQYF.

The rearrangement links TRBV5-1 to TRBJ2-7; 8 positions agree with TRBD1. The CDR3 is 14 amino acids. CDR1 and CDR2 from the germline V gene are SGHRS and YFSETQ. V lost 4 bases to trimming and J lost 1 base; unmatched junction nucleotides: 4. CDR3 DNA sequence: TGCGCCAGCAGCAACGGACAGGGTTCCTACGAGCAGTACTTC. This codes for CASSNGQGSYEQYF. The full variable domain, in which reference TRBV5-1 and TRBJ2-7 provide the parts outside the CDR3, is KAGVTQTPRYLIKTRGQQVTLSCSPISGHRSVSWYQQTPGQGLQFLFEYFSETQRNKGNFPGRFSGRQFSNSRSEMNVSTLELGDSALYLCASSNGQGSYEQYFGPGTRLTVT.

This clone was seen a handful of times. V usage is TRBV7-2 and J usage is TRBJ2-3, with D tentatively TRBD2 (5 bases). Per the germline V gene, CDR1 is SGHTA and CDR2 is FQGNSA. V was clipped by 1 base and J by 5 bases, with 13 bases between them. The CDR3 is made up of 15 amino acids. The CDR3 bases are TGTGCCAGCAGCTTAGTGGCCTCTCGGGAAGATACGCAGTATTTT. Protein sequence: CASSLVASREDTQYF.

The rearrangement joins TRBV2 to TRBJ1-3; D is unclear. V was cut by 8 bases and J by 5 bases, with 13 bases left in between. This CDR3 comprises 13 residues. The V gene's germline CDR1 is SNHLY and CDR2 FYNNEI. CDR3 sequence: CASGRETRNTIYF. Written as DNA, the CDR3 is TGTGCCAGCGGGAGGGAAACCAGAAACACCATATATTTT.

This clone has only a few counts. The chain joins TRBV7-2 to TRBJ1-2; D is perhaps TRBD1 (6 bases). Germline values: CDR1 SGHTA, CDR2 FQGNSA. The CDR3 sequence is 13 residues long. V lost 4 bases to trimming and J lost 8 bases, with 14 bases between them. The CDR3 region is CASSSSQGYGYTF. In DNA form, the CDR3 reads TGTGCCAGCAGCTCCAGTCAGGGGTACGGCTACACCTTC.

In its sample, this clone was seen many times. Additional DNA sequences in this sample encode the identical CDR3. The rearrangement uses TRBV19 and TRBJ1-1; D remains unclear. CDR3 length equals 13 residues. With 5 bases removed from V and 1 base from J, the gap between germline ends came to 8 bases. Germline V gene data show CDR1 as LNHDA and CDR2 as SQIVND (reference sequence). The CDR3, as DNA: TGTGCCAGTAGTCCGGGGTGGAACACTGAAGCTTTCTTT. It translates to CASSPGWNTEAFF.

This clone was observed at least ten times. The chain recombines TRBV13 with TRBJ1-2, with 8 bases identical to TRBD1. The CDR3 runs 13 residues. Losses at the gene ends were 1 base for V and 6 bases for J; bases not matched to a gene: 1. CDR1 and CDR2 (germline): PRHDT, FYEKMQ (reference sequence). CDR3 nucleotide sequence: TGTGCCAGCAGCTTAGACAGGGGGGATGGCTACACCTTC. Protein: CASSLDRGDGYTF.

This clone was observed many times. The chain recombines TRBV10-3 with TRBJ1-1; D is undetermined. CDR3 size: 13 residues. V was trimmed by 6 bases and J by 6 bases, leaving 14 bases between them. Per germline, CDR1 ENHRY and CDR2 SYGVKD. CDR3 DNA sequence: TGTGCCATCAGCGATGGCCCGGGCGCTGAAGCTTTCTTT. Amino acid sequence: CAISDGPGAEAFF.

In its sample, this clone was seen a few times. The chain is built from TRBV7-2 and TRBJ1-5; the D is unclear. Trimming removed 4 bases at V and 11 bases at J, with 18 bases between. The CDR3 length is 14 residues. The germline CDR1 and CDR2 sequences are SGHTA and FQGNSA. CDR3 residues: CASSSGLSNSAQHF. The CDR3 DNA reads as TGTGCCAGCAGCTCAGGCCTGTCAAATTCGGCCCAGCATTTT.

This clone was counted ten times or more. J is TRBJ1-4 and V is TRBV28; D unclear. CDR3 length equals 10 residues. Trimming stripped 9 bases from V and 8 bases from J, with 7 bases between. Germline values: CDR1 MDHEN, CDR2 SYDVKM. The chain's CDR3 is CASGREKLFF. The CDR3 region has the DNA TGTGCCAGTGGTCGGGAAAAACTGTTTTTT.

This clone was recorded a few times. The chain links TRBV6-6 to TRBJ1-1; D is unclear. This CDR3 is 14 amino acids long. V lost 1 base, J lost 0 bases, and 6 bases lay in between. The germline gives CDR1 MNHNY, CDR2 SVGAGI (reference sequence). CDR3 nucleotide sequence: TGTGCCAGCAGTTACTTCCGACTGAACACTGAAGCTTTCTTT. Residues: CASSYFRLNTEAFF.

The chain couples TRBV18 to TRBJ1-2; D might be TRBD1 (6 bases). V gave up 2 bases and J gave up 2 bases, with 12 bases separating them. This CDR3 has 15 residues. Germline V gene lookup returns CDR1 KGHSH and CDR2 LQKENI. DNA for the CDR3: TGTGCCAGCTCACCATTAACAGGGCCAAACTATGGCTACACCTTC. It encodes CASSPLTGPNYGYTF.

The chain carries TRBV7-9 and TRBJ1-1; D unclear. CDR1 and CDR2 from the germline V gene are SEHNR and FQNEAQ (reference sequence). V was pared by 5 bases and J by 1 base, with 8 bases between. The CDR3 contains 13 residues. CDR3: CASSADPNTEAFF. The CDR3 DNA sequence: TGTGCCAGCAGCGCGGACCCGAACACTGAAGCTTTCTTT.

This clone was counted between two and nine times. The chain uses TRBV28 and TRBJ2-1; 12 bases map to TRBD2. Losses at the gene ends were 2 bases for V and 13 bases for J; bases not matched to a gene: 6. Germline V lookup: CDR1 MDHEN, CDR2 SYDVKM. The CDR3 contains 14 residues. The CDR3 is CASSLRLAGASQFF. As DNA, the CDR3 is TGTGCCAGCAGTTTAAGACTAGCGGGGGCCAGCCAGTTCTTC.

This clone was counted between two and nine times. This chain uses TRBV7-2 with TRBJ2-7; D is uncertain. This CDR3 is built from 14 residues. Trimming left V 3 bases short and J 2 bases short, with 11 bases between. CDR1 is SGHTA and CDR2 is FQGNSA in the germline V gene. CDR3 nucleotides: TGTGCCAGCAGCTTTGGGGAAACTACCTACGAGCAGTACTTC. Its translation: CASSFGETTYEQYF.

DNA of the CDR3: TGTGCCACCAGCAGACAGGGGGAGGACACTGAAGCTTTCTTT. Protein sequence: CATSRQGEDTEAFF. This rearrangement joins TRBV15 to TRBJ1-1, with TRBD1 identical over 7 bases. J lost 3 bases, V lost 2 bases, and 3 bases had no gene match. CDR1 is LNHNV and CDR2 is YYDKDF in the germline V gene (reference sequence). The CDR3 length is 14 residues.

The chain is built from TRBV30 and TRBJ2-3; 12 bases align to TRBD1. J lost 2 bases, V lost 2 bases, and 2 bases had no gene match. The CDR3 has 15 residues. The germline CDR1 and CDR2 sequences are GTSNPN and SVGIG (reference sequence). The CDR3 sequence: CAWSRGQGATDTQYF. The CDR3 DNA reads as TGTGCCTGGAGTAGGGGACAGGGGGCCACAGATACGCAGTATTTT.

The V and J genes are TRBV19 and TRBJ2-1, with no clear D. The germline CDR1 and CDR2 sequences are LNHDA and SQIVND (reference sequence). V dropped 3 bases and J dropped 8 bases, with 11 bases sitting between them. This CDR3 is built from 13 residues. The CDR3, as DNA: TGTGCCAGTAGTATCGTCCGTACGGATGAGCAGTTCTTC. Residues: CASSIVRTDEQFF.

This chain joins TRBV10-2 and TRBJ1-5, with D uncertain. The CDR3 has 14 residues. V lost 5 bases and J lost 5, with 13 bases in between. The germline V gene has CDR1 WSHSY and CDR2 SAAADI. Written as DNA, the CDR3 is TGCGCCAGCAGTATTGAGGGAATGGATCAGCCCCAGCATTTT. Translating it yields CASSIEGMDQPQHF.

Only a few counts were recorded for this clone. The J gene is TRBJ2-7, the V gene TRBV18; 7 bases are a match to TRBD2. CDR3 length: 16 residues. The germline CDR1 and CDR2 sequences are KGHSH and LQKENI. After removal of 3 bases from V and 0 bases from J, the junction contained 8 bases not matched to a gene. The CDR3, as DNA: TGTGCCAGCTCACCTTTAGGGCTAGCGGCCTCCTACGAGCAGTACTTC. Amino acid sequence: CASSPLGLAASYEQYF.

For this clone: A far larger clone is only one base removed, so a read error is likely. The V gene is TRBV5-6, the J gene TRBJ2-6; no definite D call. This CDR3 is 14 amino acids long. V lost 0 bases, J lost 0 bases, and 1 base lay in between. Germline-derived CDR1 and CDR2 are SGHDT and YYEEEE. CDR3 sequence (DNA): TGTGCCAGCAGCTTGGGCTCTGGGGCCAACGTCCTGACTTTC. This sequence encodes CASSLGSGANVLTF.

The V gene is TRBV18, the J gene TRBJ2-2; no reliable D call. The V gene's germline CDR1 is KGHSH and CDR2 LQKENI. Deletions cut 2 bases from V and 1 base from J, with 5 bases between. The CDR3 runs to 14 residues. CDR3 protein: CASSPGENTGELFF. The CDR3 nucleotides are TGTGCCAGCTCACCAGGGGAGAACACCGGGGAGCTGTTTTTT.

The genes are TRBV7-9 and TRBJ2-2; TRBD1 or TRBD2 may be the D gene (5 bases each). This CDR3 has 15 residues. Trimming pared 5 bases from V and 8 bases from J, leaving 18 bases between. Germline loops: CDR1 SEHNR, CDR2 FQNEAQ (reference sequence). This CDR3 is CASSPGTDSLGELFF. The DNA for the CDR3 is TGTGCCAGCAGCCCTGGGACGGATTCGTTAGGGGAGCTGTTTTTT.

In regard to this clone: A read error may be the cause here, since a much bigger clone is one base away. This rearrangement joins TRBV2 to TRBJ1-2; TRBD1 matches 7 bases. There are 13 residues in the CDR3. Germline V gene lookup returns CDR1 SNHLY and CDR2 FYNNEI. The V segment lost 7 bases and the J segment 2 bases; nucleotides outside the gene matches: 4. The CDR3 DNA sequence: TGTGCCAGCACCCCGGACAGGAACTATGGCTACACCTTC. Its translation: CASTPDRNYGYTF. Complete variable domain (other parts from reference TRBV2 and TRBJ1-2): EPEVTQTPSHQVTQMGQEVILRCVPISNHLYFYWYRQILGQKVEFLVSFYNNEISEKSEIFDDQFSVERPDGSNFTLKIRSTKLEDSAMYFCASTPDRNYGYTFGSGTRLTVV.

There are many counts of this clone. This chain uses TRBV10-1 with TRBJ2-1, with D tentatively TRBD1 (5 bases). Trimming removed 5 bases at V and 0 bases at J, with 5 bases between. The germline V gene has CDR1 WNHNN and CDR2 SYGVQD (reference sequence). This CDR3 comprises 13 residues. CDR3 nucleotide sequence: TGCGCCAGCAGTCAGGGCTCCTACAATGAGCAGTTCTTC. It yields the protein CASSQGSYNEQFF.

The chain carries TRBV4-1 and TRBJ2-3, with D unclear. The V gene's germline CDR1 is MGHRA and CDR2 YSYEKL. Trimming took 0 bases from V and 6 from J, leaving 10 bases between them. This CDR3 contains 14 residues. The CDR3, as DNA: TGCGCCAGCAGCCAAGATGAGGTTTGGGATACGCAGTATTTT. It encodes CASSQDEVWDTQYF.

The CDR3 here is CASSLQGEDTQYF. The CDR3 coding sequence is TGTGCCAGCAGCTTACAGGGAGAGGATACGCAGTATTTT. This chain connects TRBV5-6 to TRBJ2-3, with a tentative D call TRBD1 (6 bases). The CDR3 spans 13 residues. Germline values: CDR1 SGHDT, CDR2 YYEEEE. Trimming shortened V by 2 bases and J by 6 bases, and 10 bases separated the two germline ends.

The rearrangement uses TRBV9 and TRBJ1-1, with TRBD1 matching 8 bases. The trim removed 3 bases at V and 7 bases at J, leaving 8 bases unmatched. The CDR3 extends over 14 amino acids. Germline lookup yields CDR1 SGDLS and CDR2 YYNGEE. The CDR3: CASSGNRGDYEAFF. The CDR3 DNA reads TGTGCCAGCAGCGGAAACAGGGGGGACTATGAAGCTTTCTTT.

The V gene is TRBV5-6, the J gene TRBJ2-7, with TRBD1 as a possible D gene (6 bases). This CDR3 is built from 15 residues. The germline CDR1 and CDR2 sequences are SGHDT and YYEEEE. V was clipped by 0 bases and J by 1 base, with 11 bases between them. This CDR3 reads CASSLGLGGSYEQYF. CDR3 nucleotide sequence: TGTGCCAGCAGCTTGGGTTTAGGGGGTTCCTACGAGCAGTACTTC.

Only a few counts were recorded for this clone. V and J are TRBV30 and TRBJ1-4; no firm D call. The CDR3 loop spans 16 amino acids. Germline V CDR1 and CDR2: GTSNPN, SVGIG (reference sequence). The germline V and J ends were trimmed by 4 bases and 0 bases, with 15 bases remaining between them. The CDR3 DNA reads as TGTGCCTGGATCCAAGGCAGTAGTGCAACTAATGAAAAACTGTTTTTT. Translated: CAWIQGSSATNEKLFF. The complete variable domain, with remaining parts taken from reference TRBV30 and TRBJ1-4, reads SQTIHQWPATLVQPVGSPLSLECTVEGTSNPNLYWYRQAAGRGLQLLFYSVGIGQISSEVPQNLSASRPQDRQFILSSKKLLLSDSGFYLCAWIQGSSATNEKLFFGSGTQLSVL.

The sample holds a few counts of this clone. The J gene is TRBJ2-3, the V gene TRBV15; TRBD1 agrees at 12 bases. The CDR3 has 15 amino acids. V lost 3 bases to trimming and J lost 6 bases; unmatched junction nucleotides: 4. CDR1 and CDR2 (germline): LNHNV, YYDKDF (reference sequence). The CDR3 protein is CATSSGTGGDDTQYF. Here the CDR3 DNA reads TGTGCCACCAGCAGTGGGACAGGGGGCGACGATACGCAGTATTTT.

V gene TRBV18 combines with J gene TRBJ1-5; D is uncertain. The CDR3 totals 14 residues. From germline, CDR1 is KGHSH and CDR2 LQKENI. V shed 4 bases and J shed 3 bases, with 10 bases lying between them. In DNA, the CDR3 is TGTGCCAGCTCACAATCCCGAATCAATCAGCCCCAGCATTTT. Residues: CASSQSRINQPQHF.